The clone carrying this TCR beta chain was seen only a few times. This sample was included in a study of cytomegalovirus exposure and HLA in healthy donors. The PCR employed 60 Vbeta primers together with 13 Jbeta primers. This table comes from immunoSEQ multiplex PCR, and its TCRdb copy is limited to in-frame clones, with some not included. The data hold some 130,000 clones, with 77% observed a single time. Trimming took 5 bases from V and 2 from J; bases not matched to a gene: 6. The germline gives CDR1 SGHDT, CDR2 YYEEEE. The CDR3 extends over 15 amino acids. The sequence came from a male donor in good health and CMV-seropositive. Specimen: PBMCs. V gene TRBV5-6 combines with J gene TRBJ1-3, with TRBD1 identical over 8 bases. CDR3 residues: CASRPQGAPGNTIYF. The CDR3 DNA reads TGTGCCAGCAGGCCTCAGGGGGCCCCTGGAAACACCATATATTTT.